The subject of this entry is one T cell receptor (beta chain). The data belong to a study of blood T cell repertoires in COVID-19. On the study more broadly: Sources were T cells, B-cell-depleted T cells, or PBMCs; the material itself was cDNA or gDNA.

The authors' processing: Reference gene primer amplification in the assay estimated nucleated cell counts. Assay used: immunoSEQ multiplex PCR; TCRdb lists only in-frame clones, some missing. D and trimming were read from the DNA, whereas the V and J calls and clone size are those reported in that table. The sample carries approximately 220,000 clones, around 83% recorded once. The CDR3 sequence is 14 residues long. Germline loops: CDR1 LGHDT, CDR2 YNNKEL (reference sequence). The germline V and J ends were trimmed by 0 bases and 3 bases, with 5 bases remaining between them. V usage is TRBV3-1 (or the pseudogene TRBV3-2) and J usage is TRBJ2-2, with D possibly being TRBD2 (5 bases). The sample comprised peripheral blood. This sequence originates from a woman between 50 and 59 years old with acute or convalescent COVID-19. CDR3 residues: CASSQEGDTGELFF. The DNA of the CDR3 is TGTGCCAGCAGCCAAGAGGGAGACACCGGGGAGCTGTTTTTT.